The 31 T cell receptor beta chains in this list originate from one sample, sequenced in a study of identical twins. TCRdb ran MiXCR on the 5' RACE reads and lists one entry per CDR3 protein. The sample shows 640,000 or so distinct CDR3 sequences, approximately 6.1% of them seen only once. Input material: naive T cells sorted from blood. These receptors were collected from a man between 18 and 29 years old in good health.

J is TRBJ2-1 and V is TRBV2; D is possibly TRBD1 (6 bases). V was trimmed by 1 base and J by 7 bases, leaving 14 bases between them. The CDR3 is 15 residues long. Germline loops: CDR1 SNHLY, CDR2 FYNNEI. The DNA for the CDR3 is TGTGCCAGCAGTGAAGGGGCAGGGGTGGGAAATGAGCAGTTCTTC. Its protein is CASSEGAGVGNEQFF. The entire variable domain, with the rest obtained from reference TRBV2 and TRBJ2-1, is as follows: EPEVTQTPSHQVTQMGQEVILRCVPISNHLYFYWYRQILGQKVEFLVSFYNNEISEKSEIFDDQFSVERPDGSNFTLKIRSTKLEDSAMYFCASSEGAGVGNEQFFGPGTRLTVL.

This clonotype occurred many times. The chain is built from TRBV5-1 and TRBJ2-1; 12 bases are shared with TRBD2. Germline V gene data show CDR1 as SGHRS and CDR2 as YFSETQ. CDR3 length equals 14 residues. J lost 8 bases, V lost 5 bases, and 5 bases had no gene match. CDR3: CASRRLAGADEQFF. CDR3 nucleotides: TGCGCCAGCAGACGACTAGCGGGAGCCGATGAGCAGTTCTTC.

This clonotype showed up many times. The chain uses TRBV28 and TRBJ2-1; 11 bases agree with TRBD2. Germline V gives CDR1 MDHEN, CDR2 SYDVKM. J lost 7 bases, V lost 6 bases, and 11 bases had no gene match. The CDR3 totals 16 residues. Here the CDR3 reads CASSPDRASGRNEQFF. The CDR3, as DNA: TGTGCCAGCAGCCCCGATCGGGCTAGCGGGAGGAATGAGCAGTTCTTC.

J is TRBJ1-1 and V is TRBV7-9; TRBD1 matches 8 bases. V lost 2 bases, J lost 5 bases, and 13 bases stayed unmatched. Germline CDR1 is SEHNR and CDR2 is FQNEAQ (reference sequence). The length of the CDR3 is 17 residues. CDR3 DNA sequence: TGTGCCAGCAGCTTAAGGAGGCCAGGGGGCCCCTGGACTGAAGCTTTCTTT. Translating gives CASSLRRPGGPWTEAFF.

CDR3 region: CATSRVSRGETQYF. CDR3 DNA: TGTGCCACCAGCAGAGTGAGCAGGGGGGAGACCCAGTACTTC. The chain is built from TRBV15 and TRBJ2-5; 7 bases are a match to TRBD1. Germline values: CDR1 LNHNV, CDR2 YYDKDF (reference sequence). The CDR3 runs 14 residues. V lost 1 base, J lost 5 bases, and 4 bases stayed unmatched.

In regard to this clonotype: A much bigger clone sits one base away, suggesting this may be a read error. The conserved phenylalanine or tryptophan normally closing the CDR3 is absent here, so this likely arose from a read error. V usage is TRBV7-8 and J usage is TRBJ1-4; D is unclear. V shed 2 bases and J shed 3 bases, with 10 bases lying between them. This CDR3 is built from 15 residues. Per germline, CDR1 SGHVS and CDR2 FQNEAQ. Here the CDR3 reads CASSLYRVPNEKLFY. The CDR3 bases are TGTGCCAGCAGCTTATACCGGGTTCCTAATGAAAAACTGTTTTAT.

This clonotype has at least ten counts. The rearrangement links TRBV28 to TRBJ2-7, with 10 bases that match TRBD1. This CDR3 is built from 14 residues. Germline-derived CDR1 and CDR2 are MDHEN and SYDVKM. V gave up 7 bases and J gave up 2 bases; unmatched junction bases: 5. DNA for the CDR3: TGTGCCAGCACCCAAGGGACAGGGGCCTACGAGCAGTACTTC. Translating it yields CASTQGTGAYEQYF.

This clonotype has a handful of counts. The chain has TRBV7-2 and TRBJ1-4, with TRBD1 matching 7 bases. This CDR3 is 16 amino acids long. Trimming cost V 0 bases and J 8 bases; bases outside gene matches: 9. Germline CDR1 reads SGHTA; CDR2 reads FQGNSA. CDR3 amino acids: CASSLALGPQGEKLFF. The CDR3 DNA is TGTGCCAGCAGCTTAGCGCTAGGACCACAGGGGGAAAAACTGTTTTTT.

In its sample, this clonotype was seen many times. This rearrangement joins TRBV19 to TRBJ1-1; no clear D gene. This CDR3 spans 13 amino acids. Trimming removed 2 bases from V and 1 base from J, with 5 bases in between. Germline V gives CDR1 LNHDA, CDR2 SQIVND (reference sequence). The CDR3 bases are TGTGCCAGTAGTATATCACAGAACACTGAAGCTTTCTTT. This gives the protein CASSISQNTEAFF.

As DNA, the CDR3 is TGTGCCAGCAGCTTAAAAGCGGGATTTGGTGAGCAGTTCTTC. Translation: CASSLKAGFGEQFF. The chain links TRBV7-9 to TRBJ2-1; the match to TRBD2 covers 7 bases. V shed 2 bases, J shed 9 bases, and the junction held 7 bases outside the gene matches. Germline CDR1 reads SEHNR; CDR2 reads FQNEAQ (reference sequence). The CDR3 is 14 amino acids.

This clonotype was observed many times. This chain uses TRBV14 with TRBJ2-5; D gene ambiguous. The CDR3 has 14 amino acids. The V and J ends lost 0 bases and 5 bases respectively, with 10 bases between them. Germline CDR1 and CDR2: SGHDN and FVKESK. The chain's CDR3 is CASSQDFTQETQYF. The CDR3 coding sequence is TGTGCCAGCAGCCAAGATTTCACTCAGGAGACCCAGTACTTC.

At least ten counts were recorded for this clonotype. The V gene is TRBV6-2 or TRBV6-3, the J gene TRBJ1-2; a possible D gene is TRBD1 (5 bases). Trimming removed 6 bases from V and 3 bases from J, with 23 bases in between. The CDR3 covers 17 residues. Germline CDR1 is MNHEY and CDR2 is SVGEGT. CDR3: CASSYTITGREDYGYTF. CDR3 nucleotides: TGTGCCAGCAGCTATACGATTACAGGACGCGAAGACTATGGCTACACCTTC.

This clonotype came up many times. This rearrangement joins TRBV29-1 to TRBJ2-2; 12 bases are shared with TRBD2. The CDR3 extends over 17 amino acids. V shed 1 base, J shed 5 bases, and the junction held 8 bases outside the gene matches. Per germline, CDR1 SQVTM and CDR2 ANQGSEA. The CDR3 loop is CSVEGASGRAGTGELFF. In DNA form, the CDR3 reads TGCAGCGTTGAAGGGGCTAGCGGGAGGGCCGGAACCGGGGAGCTGTTTTTT.

The rearrangement links TRBV5-1 to TRBJ2-2, with 7 bases lining up with TRBD2. The CDR3 consists of 14 residues. The germline V gene has CDR1 SGHRS and CDR2 YFSETQ. V trimming: 7 bases; J trimming: 2 bases; junction bases outside the gene matches: 5. The CDR3 reads CASAGLHNTGELFF. The CDR3 DNA sequence: TGCGCCAGCGCGGGACTACACAACACCGGGGAGCTGTTTTTT.

Worth noting for this clonotype: This sequence may be a read error, since a much larger clone differs from it by one base. This sequence joins TRBV10-3 and TRBJ2-1, with D perhaps assigned TRBD1 or TRBD2 (5 bases each). This CDR3 is built from 17 residues. Germline CDR1 ENHRY, CDR2 SYGVKD. In DNA, the CDR3 is TGTGTCATCAGGAGAGGACCCACTAGACCGTGGGGGAATGAGCAGTTCTTC. Translated, it gives CVIRRGPTRPWGNEQFF.

This clonotype was counted ten times or more. The chain employs TRBV4-2 and TRBJ2-1, with 11 bases fitting TRBD2. This CDR3 has 20 amino acids. J was trimmed by 3 bases and V by 1 base; bases with no gene match: 14. CDR1 LGHNA and CDR2 YNFKEQ come from the germline V gene. The DNA of the CDR3 is TGTGCCAGCAGCCAAGCATCACTAGCGGGAGTTTATGAGGTCTACAATGAGCAGTTCTTC. Amino acids: CASSQASLAGVYEVYNEQFF.

This clonotype was seen more than once but under ten times. This chain links TRBV6-1 with TRBJ2-2; 13 bases match TRBD2. Trimming took 7 bases from V and 6 from J; bases not matched to a gene: 5. CDR3 size: 15 residues. CDR1 and CDR2 from the germline V gene are MNHNS and SASEGT. The chain's CDR3 is CASTRLAGGSGELFF. The DNA of the CDR3 is TGTGCCAGCACTCGACTAGCGGGAGGTTCCGGGGAGCTGTTTTTT.

There are many counts of this clonotype. The rearrangement uses TRBV5-1 and TRBJ2-1, with TRBD2 identical over 9 bases. The CDR3 covers 15 residues. Germline assignment: CDR1 SGHRS and CDR2 YFSETQ. J was trimmed by 4 bases and V by 1 base; bases with no gene match: 3. CDR3 loop: CASSLYSGSYNEQFF. The CDR3 DNA sequence: TGCGCCAGCAGCTTGTATAGCGGGAGTTACAATGAGCAGTTCTTC. Full variable domain (rest looked up from reference TRBV5-1 and TRBJ2-1): KAGVTQTPRYLIKTRGQQVTLSCSPISGHRSVSWYQQTPGQGLQFLFEYFSETQRNKGNFPGRFSGRQFSNSRSEMNVSTLELGDSALYLCASSLYSGSYNEQFFGPGTRLTVL.

This chain links TRBV7-9 with TRBJ2-7; the match to TRBD1 covers 8 bases. Per the germline V gene, CDR1 is SEHNR and CDR2 is FQNEAQ (reference sequence). V was pared by 8 bases and J by 2 bases, with 5 bases of the junction left unmatched. This CDR3 comprises 13 residues. The CDR3 protein is CASRTGKAYEQYF. Here the CDR3 DNA reads TGTGCCAGCCGGACAGGGAAGGCCTACGAGCAGTACTTC.

The sample holds a few counts of this clonotype. The V call is TRBV24-1, the J call TRBJ2-3; D unclear. The CDR3 is 15 amino acids. Between the trimmed V and J ends, which lost 3 bases and 0 bases, there was a span of 9 bases. Germline CDR1 KGHDR, CDR2 SFDVKD. The CDR3 DNA follows: TGTGCCACCAGTGATCGTGCGCCTAGCACAGATACGCAGTATTTT. It encodes CATSDRAPSTDTQYF.

This clonotype has only a few counts. This chain links TRBV5-1 with TRBJ2-6; 8 nucleotides align to TRBD1. This CDR3 is built from 17 residues. Germline values: CDR1 SGHRS, CDR2 YFSETQ. The junction had 4 bases not matched to a gene; V was cut back by 2 bases and J by 0 bases. The CDR3 DNA follows: TGCGCCAGCAGCTTCCAGGGGGCCAACTCTGGGGCCAACGTCCTGACTTTC. Translated: CASSFQGANSGANVLTF.

In this sample, this clonotype turned up many times. The V call is TRBV20-1, the J call TRBJ2-7; the match to TRBD2 covers 7 bases. The germline V gene has CDR1 DFQATT and CDR2 SNEGSKA (reference sequence). This CDR3 has 15 amino acids. V trimming: 6 bases; J trimming: 2 bases; junction bases outside the gene matches: 13. In DNA, the CDR3 is TGCAGTGCCCCCCCCCGAGCTAGCGGTACCTACGAGCAGTACTTC. It specifies CSAPPRASGTYEQYF.

The genes are TRBV5-1 and TRBJ2-5; D is unresolved. Trimming took off 4 bases at V and 1 base at J, with 11 bases between the two ends. The germline gives CDR1 SGHRS, CDR2 YFSETQ. CDR3 size: 14 residues. As DNA, the CDR3 is TGCGCCAGCAGCCCGGGCTGGGTCCAAGAGACCCAGTACTTC. It yields the protein CASSPGWVQETQYF.

This clonotype was observed at least ten times. V and J are TRBV20-1 and TRBJ1-2; no reliable D call. The CDR3 is made up of 11 amino acids. CDR1 is DFQATT, CDR2 SNEGSKA, per germline (reference sequence). V lost 3 bases and J lost 6, with 8 bases in between. CDR3 residues: CSASSGNGYTF. CDR3 in DNA: TGCAGTGCTAGCTCCGGGAATGGCTACACCTTC.

This clonotype was counted many times. This sequence joins TRBV29-1 and TRBJ2-7; D might be TRBD2 (6 bases). This CDR3 is 12 amino acids long. V was trimmed by 6 bases and J by 1 base, leaving 10 bases between them. The germline gives CDR1 SQVTM, CDR2 ANQGSEA. The CDR3 reads CSVTRGSYEQYF. The CDR3, as DNA: TGCAGCGTGACTCGGGGGTCCTACGAGCAGTACTTC.

This clonotype was detected ten times or more. The V and J genes are TRBV5-6 and TRBJ2-1; tentative D call: TRBD2 (5 bases). CDR1 and CDR2 from the germline V gene are SGHDT and YYEEEE. Trimming took off 4 bases at V and 0 bases at J, with 11 bases between the two ends. The CDR3 covers 15 residues. The CDR3 nucleotides are TGTGCCAGCAGCCAGAAGCGGAGCTCCTACAATGAGCAGTTCTTC. This encodes CASSQKRSSYNEQFF.

The V call is TRBV11-2, the J call TRBJ2-1; 9 bases line up with TRBD2. Germline assignment: CDR1 SGHAT and CDR2 FQNNGV. CDR3 length: 16 residues. Trimming took 3 bases from V and 1 from J; bases not matched to a gene: 4. This CDR3 is CASSFRLAESYNEQFF. In nucleotides, the CDR3 is TGTGCCAGCAGCTTCCGACTAGCGGAGTCCTACAATGAGCAGTTCTTC.

This clonotype was recorded at least ten times. This chain uses TRBV27 with TRBJ2-5; D could derive from TRBD1 or TRBD2 (5 bases each). The CDR3 is 13 amino acids. V was trimmed by 3 bases and J by 5 bases, leaving 10 bases between them. Germline V gene lookup returns CDR1 MNHEY and CDR2 SMNVEV (reference sequence). The CDR3 protein is CASSLQGAETQYF. CDR3 nucleotides: TGTGCCAGCAGTTTGCAGGGAGCGGAGACCCAGTACTTC.

The chain links TRBV12-3 or TRBV12-4 to TRBJ2-3, with D perhaps given as TRBD1 or TRBD2 (6 bases each). Trimming stripped 3 bases from V and 5 bases from J, with 15 bases between. This CDR3 has 15 amino acids. Here the CDR3 reads CASSFGGRRVDTQYF. As DNA, the CDR3 is TGTGCCAGCAGTTTTGGGGGGCGCCGGGTAGATACGCAGTATTTT.

The V call is TRBV7-9, the J call TRBJ2-1; 7 bases line up with TRBD2. Losses at the gene ends were 5 bases for V and 7 bases for J; bases not matched to a gene: 11. The CDR3 totals 15 residues. Germline V gives CDR1 SEHNR, CDR2 FQNEAQ (reference sequence). The CDR3 loop is CASSPGTGRPNEQFF. The CDR3 nucleotides are TGTGCCAGCAGCCCCGGGACCGGGAGGCCGAATGAGCAGTTCTTC.

At least ten counts were recorded for this clonotype. The chain has TRBV12-3 or TRBV12-4 and TRBJ2-1; possibly TRBD2 for D (5 bases). The CDR3 is made up of 18 amino acids. Trimming shortened V by 5 bases and J by 7 bases, and 27 bases separated the two germline ends. CDR3 protein: CASSPHSQLVPSRNEQFF. The CDR3 DNA sequence: TGTGCCAGCAGTCCCCACTCCCAACTAGTCCCGAGTCGGAATGAGCAGTTCTTC.